Presented here are 27 T cell receptor beta chains from one specimen sequenced in a study of shared clonotypes between healthy human individuals. The protocol was immunoSEQ multiplex PCR, while the TCRdb copy is restricted to in-frame clones and leaves out a portion. The sample carries some 1,100,000 clones, approximately 78% recorded once. Sequences were obtained from memory CD4+ T cells from PBMCs. Subset indicated: CD45RA-negative fraction. These receptors all come from a man between 18 and 29 years old in good health. Some clones in this sample may be carry-over from other donors' samples.

The chain joins TRBV9 to TRBJ2-3, with TRBD2 as a possible D gene (5 bases). The CDR3 runs to 16 residues. V was trimmed by 1 base and J by 4 bases, leaving 16 bases between them. CDR1 and CDR2 from the germline V gene are SGDLS and YYNGEE. CDR3 sequence (DNA): TGTGCCAGCAGCGTATGGACGGGGAAAGACCCAGATACGCAGTATTTT. Amino acid sequence: CASSVWTGKDPDTQYF. Supplemented by reference TRBV9 and TRBJ2-3, the full variable domain reads DSGVTQTPKHLITATGQRVTLRCSPRSGDLSVYWYQQSLDQGLQFLIQYYNGEERAKGNILERFSAQQFPDLHSELNLSSLELGDSALYFCASSVWTGKDPDTQYFGPGTRLTVL.

The chain couples TRBV5-8 to TRBJ2-2; D is ambiguous. CDR3 length: 15 residues. Germline-derived CDR1 and CDR2 are SGHTS and YDEGEE. Between the trimmed V and J ends, which lost 1 base and 4 bases, there was a span of 11 bases. The CDR3: CASSLIGHLTGELFF. The CDR3 DNA sequence: TGTGCCAGCAGCTTGATAGGGCACCTCACCGGGGAGCTGTTTTTT.

The V call is TRBV18, the J call TRBJ2-7; D may be TRBD1 or TRBD2 (6 bases each). CDR3 size: 14 residues. Germline V lookup: CDR1 KGHSH, CDR2 LQKENI. Trimming took off 2 bases at V and 7 bases at J, with 15 bases between the two ends. The CDR3, as DNA: TGTGCCAGCTCACCAGATCCGGGGGCTGAGGAGCAGTACTTC. Its protein is CASSPDPGAEEQYF.

The chain links TRBV29-1 to TRBJ1-3, with 7 bases fitting TRBD1. This CDR3 has 12 residues. Germline values: CDR1 SQVTM, CDR2 ANQGSEA. Unmatched junction bases numbered 8, after V lost 3 bases and J lost 12 bases. CDR3 sequence: CSVENTGEGIYF. CDR3 DNA: TGCAGCGTTGAGAACACAGGGGAAGGCATATATTTT.

The chain has TRBV7-2 and TRBJ2-4; D call uncertain. The CDR3 has 17 amino acids. Germline V gene sequence: CDR1 SGHTA, CDR2 FQGNSA. Deletions cut 0 bases from V and 0 bases from J, with 12 bases between. CDR3 protein: CASSLATRELAKNIQYF. The CDR3, as DNA: TGTGCCAGCAGCTTAGCGACCCGAGAGCTAGCCAAAAACATTCAGTACTTC.

V and J are TRBV5-6 and TRBJ2-2; possible D gene TRBD1, 6 bases. The germline CDR1 and CDR2 sequences are SGHDT and YYEEEE. V was shortened by 2 bases and J by 7 bases, with 12 bases between the two germline ends. This CDR3 contains 14 residues. The CDR3 coding sequence is TGTGCCAGCAGCTTAATCAGGGGTGGCGGGGAGCTGTTTTTT. Its translation: CASSLIRGGGELFF.

This chain joins TRBV14 and TRBJ1-2; D unclear. CDR1 SGHDN and CDR2 FVKESK come from the germline V gene. V was trimmed by 4 bases and J by 8 bases, leaving 11 bases between them. The CDR3 covers 12 residues. CDR3 nucleotide sequence: TGTGCCAGCAGCCCCCTCGGACGCGGCTACACCTTC. Its protein is CASSPLGRGYTF.

The J gene is TRBJ2-5, the V gene TRBV9; D perhaps matches TRBD2 (5 bases). Germline CDR1 SGDLS, CDR2 YYNGEE. The V and J ends lost 3 bases and 4 bases respectively, with 10 bases between them. The CDR3 has 13 amino acids. CDR3: CASSGMSGETQYF. The DNA for the CDR3 is TGTGCCAGCAGCGGAATGAGCGGAGAGACCCAGTACTTC.

The chain uses TRBV18 and TRBJ1-5; D is possibly TRBD1 (5 bases). The V end was cut by 5 bases, the J end by 4 bases, with 18 bases between. Germline V gene data show CDR1 as KGHSH and CDR2 as LQKENI. The CDR3 is 16 residues long. As DNA, the CDR3 is TGTGCCAGCTCAGCAGATCAGGGAGTAGCAAATCAGCCCCAGCATTTT. It yields the protein CASSADQGVANQPQHF.

The chain is built from TRBV11-3 and TRBJ2-7; 11 nucleotides align to TRBD1. Trimming took 5 bases from V and 3 from J; bases not matched to a gene: 6. Germline assignment: CDR1 SGHNT and CDR2 YENEEA. This CDR3 contains 15 residues. The CDR3 nucleotides read TGTGCCAGCAGCCTTTCCGGGACAGGGGGCTACGAGCAGTACTTC. Translating gives CASSLSGTGGYEQYF.

The chain couples TRBV30 to TRBJ2-1; D possibly uses TRBD1 or TRBD2 (5 bases each). Trimming took 3 bases from V and 0 from J, leaving 9 bases between them. Looked up from germline, CDR1 is GTSNPN and CDR2 is SVGIG (reference sequence). The CDR3 has 14 residues. DNA of the CDR3: TGTGCCTGGAGCGGTGGGACCTCCTACAATGAGCAGTTCTTC. This encodes CAWSGGTSYNEQFF.

The rearrangement joins TRBV18 to TRBJ1-5, with 8 bases identical to TRBD1. Germline CDR1 KGHSH, CDR2 LQKENI. The V and J ends lost 6 bases and 2 bases, in that order; junction bases with no gene match: 12. This CDR3 contains 17 residues. In DNA form, the CDR3 reads TGTGCCAGCTCCGATACATTAGGGACAGGCCGCAATCAGCCCCAGCATTTT. Protein product: CASSDTLGTGRNQPQHF.

This clone was observed a single time. This chain uses TRBV5-4 with TRBJ1-1, with TRBD1 identical over 7 bases. Germline-derived CDR1 and CDR2 are SGHNT and YYREEE (reference sequence). With V trimmed by 2 bases and J by 4 bases, 8 bases remained unmatched. The CDR3 length is 15 residues. The CDR3 spells CASSFTGYRGTEAFF. Here the CDR3 DNA reads TGTGCCAGCAGCTTCACAGGGTACAGGGGCACTGAAGCTTTCTTT. The full variable domain, completed using reference TRBV5-4 and TRBJ1-1, is ETGVTQSPTHLIKTRGQQVTLRCSSQSGHNTVSWYQQALGQGPQFIFQYYREEENGRGNFPPRFSGLQFPNYSSELNVNALELDDSALYLCASSFTGYRGTEAFFGQGTRLTVV.

V usage is TRBV4-1 and J usage is TRBJ1-5; the D gene is possibly TRBD1 (6 bases). The germline V and J ends were trimmed by 4 bases and 3 bases, with 16 bases remaining between them. CDR1 and CDR2 from the germline V gene are MGHRA and YSYEKL. The CDR3 has 16 residues. The CDR3: CASSRGPGADNQPQHF. CDR3 DNA: TGCGCCAGCAGCCGGGGACCAGGGGCAGACAATCAGCCCCAGCATTTT.

The V call is TRBV7-2, the J call TRBJ2-7; TRBD2 matches at 8 bases. This CDR3 contains 15 residues. CDR1 is SGHTA and CDR2 is FQGNSA in the germline V gene. Trimming at V came to 2 bases and at J to 5 bases, leaving 8 bases not matched to a gene. DNA of the CDR3: TGTGCCAGCAGCTTACCCCTAGCGGGTGTAAACGAGCAGTACTTC. It encodes CASSLPLAGVNEQYF.

V is TRBV4-2 and J is TRBJ2-3; the match to TRBD2 covers 13 bases. V shed 5 bases, J shed 2 bases, and the junction held 4 bases outside the gene matches. In germline, CDR1 is LGHNA, CDR2 YNFKEQ. The CDR3 extends over 16 amino acids. CDR3: CASSTGLAGVTDTQYF. As DNA, the CDR3 is TGTGCCAGCAGCACCGGACTAGCGGGAGTCACAGATACGCAGTATTTT.

Worth noting for this clone: This CDR3 is also generated by other DNA sequences in the sample. The chain uses TRBV6-6 and TRBJ1-1; D remains unclear. The germline V gene has CDR1 MNHNY and CDR2 SVGAGI (reference sequence). With 2 bases removed from V and 2 bases from J, the gap between germline ends came to 6 bases. There are 13 residues in the CDR3. The CDR3 sequence: CASSYPGNTEAFF. As DNA, the CDR3 is TGTGCCAGCAGTTACCCGGGTAACACTGAAGCTTTCTTT.

This chain links TRBV25-1 with TRBJ1-5, with no clear D. Germline V gene sequence: CDR1 MGHDK, CDR2 SYGVNS. The V end was cut by 1 base, the J end by 3 bases, with 10 bases between. CDR3 length: 15 residues. The CDR3 nucleotides read TGTGCCAGCAGTGAATCGACAACCGCCAATCAGCCCCAGCATTTT. Its protein is CASSESTTANQPQHF.

The chain uses TRBV28 and TRBJ1-1; tentative D call: TRBD1 (5 bases). This CDR3 is 16 amino acids long. Per the germline V gene, CDR1 is MDHEN and CDR2 is SYDVKM. The germline V and J ends were trimmed by 8 bases and 4 bases, with 23 bases remaining between them. CDR3 loop: CASAVGGTWVGTEAFF. The CDR3 DNA reads as TGTGCCAGCGCCGTCGGGGGGACCTGGGTTGGCACTGAAGCTTTCTTT. Full variable domain (outside the CDR3, taken from reference TRBV28 and TRBJ1-1): DVKVTQSSRYLVKRTGEKVFLECVQDMDHENMFWYRQDPGLGLRLIYFSYDVKMKEKGDIPEGYSVSREKKERFSLILESASTNQTSMYLCASAVGGTWVGTEAFFGQGTRLTVV.

The genes are TRBV30 and TRBJ2-6, with TRBD1 as a possible D gene (6 bases). Trimming took off 3 bases at V and 0 bases at J, with 9 bases between the two ends. The CDR3 length is 15 residues. Germline V gene data show CDR1 as GTSNPN and CDR2 as SVGIG (reference sequence). The CDR3 region is CAWSTGSSGANVLTF. The CDR3 DNA reads TGTGCCTGGAGCACAGGGAGCTCTGGGGCCAACGTCCTGACTTTC. Variable domain in full (rest from reference TRBV30 and TRBJ2-6): SQTIHQWPATLVQPVGSPLSLECTVEGTSNPNLYWYRQAAGRGLQLLFYSVGIGQISSEVPQNLSASRPQDRQFILSSKKLLLSDSGFYLCAWSTGSSGANVLTFGAGSRLTVL.

The chain employs TRBV7-2 and TRBJ1-1; D may be TRBD1 (6 bases). The CDR3 spans 13 residues. V was cut by 4 bases and J by 8 bases, with 14 bases left in between. Germline V gene sequence: CDR1 SGHTA, CDR2 FQGNSA. Written as DNA, the CDR3 is TGTGCCAGCAGCTGGGACTCCGGGACAGAAGCTTTCTTT. It encodes CASSWDSGTEAFF. The full variable domain, its missing parts supplied by reference TRBV7-2 and TRBJ1-1, is GAGVSQSPSNKVTEKGKDVELRCDPISGHTALYWYRQSLGQGLEFLIYFQGNSAPDKSGLPSDRFSAERTGGSVSTLTIQRTQQEDSAVYLCASSWDSGTEAFFGQGTRLTVV.

V usage is TRBV7-2 and J usage is TRBJ2-5, with D tentatively TRBD2 (5 bases). Germline loops: CDR1 SGHTA, CDR2 FQGNSA. The germline V and J ends were trimmed by 2 bases and 4 bases, with 17 bases remaining between them. This CDR3 region has 16 residues. The CDR3 nucleotides are TGTGCCAGCAGCTTAAGGCCGGGATGGGTTGGAGAGACCCAGTACTTC. It translates to CASSLRPGWVGETQYF.

This CDR3 is CASSHRLAGGYTGELFF. CDR3 coding DNA: TGCGCCAGCAGCCACCGACTAGCGGGAGGGTACACCGGGGAGCTGTTTTTT. This chain connects TRBV4-1 to TRBJ2-2; 14 nucleotides match TRBD2. Trimming cost V 3 bases and J 3 bases; bases outside gene matches: 3. CDR3 length equals 17 residues. Germline-derived CDR1 and CDR2 are MGHRA and YSYEKL.

The chain couples TRBV4-3 to TRBJ2-3; TRBD2 agrees at 12 bases. Germline CDR1 reads LGHNA; CDR2 reads YSLEER. The length of the CDR3 is 16 residues. Trimming removed 0 bases from V and 4 bases from J; junction bases left unmatched: 2. The CDR3 sequence is CASSQDRLAGADTQYF. The CDR3 DNA follows: TGCGCCAGCAGCCAAGATCGACTAGCGGGAGCAGATACGCAGTATTTT.

V usage is TRBV19 and J usage is TRBJ2-1; TRBD2 matches 7 bases. The V gene's germline CDR1 is LNHDA and CDR2 SQIVND (reference sequence). Unmatched junction bases numbered 3, after V lost 8 bases and J lost 8 bases. CDR3 length: 11 residues. CDR3 amino acids: CASAREDEQFF. DNA for the CDR3: TGTGCCAGTGCCCGGGAGGATGAGCAGTTCTTC.

This clone has just a few counts. The V and J genes are TRBV10-3 and TRBJ1-1; D unresolved. Germline V gives CDR1 ENHRY, CDR2 SYGVKD. This CDR3 has 14 amino acids. The V gene lost 4 bases and the J gene lost 4 bases, with 13 bases spanning the gap. CDR3 bases: TGTGCCATCAGTGCGGTCACCACGAGCACTGAAGCTTTCTTT. Translating gives CAISAVTTSTEAFF.

This clone was detected only a few times. The CDR3 sequence: CASSSIHRGHQPQHF. The CDR3 nucleotides read TGTGCCAGTAGTTCGATCCACAGGGGTCATCAGCCCCAGCATTTT. This rearrangement joins TRBV19 to TRBJ1-5, with 7 positions matching TRBD1. The V and J ends lost 5 bases and 5 bases, in that order; junction bases with no gene match: 9. This CDR3 contains 15 residues. Germline V lookup: CDR1 LNHDA, CDR2 SQIVND (reference sequence).